This entry describes one T cell receptor (beta chain). The antigen is not known. The conserved phenylalanine or tryptophan normally closing the CDR3 is absent here, so this likely arose from a read error. A constant-region primer primed TCR beta cDNA synthesis from about 0.45 ug of total RNA. Modified slightly, ARM-PCR produced TCR beta libraries over three nested multiplex PCR rounds. Two initial PCR rounds of 10 to 11 cycles each paired TRBV1-TRBV30 forward primers with a C-beta reverse primer. TCRdb reprocessed the multiplex PCR reads via MiXCR and lists one record per CDR3 protein. Among about 66,000 distinct CDR3 sequences listed, about two thirds were seen once. Trimming removed 7 bases at V and 0 bases at J, with 18 bases between. The CDR3 is 15 residues long. Germline CDR1 reads SQVTM; CDR2 reads ANQGSEA. This record belongs to a study of tumor-infiltrating lymphocytes in primary liver carcinoma. Findings and caveats of the study: For tumor-adjacent and tumor-blood pairs, overlap was less than that seen for tumor region pairs.

Co-extraction of both nucleic acids (RNA and DNA) used roughly 18-32 mg of unsorted bulk tissue. The sequencing sample was made of liver tumor tissue from sampling region 4. The subset here: tumor region T4, right-lateral pole. This receptor was obtained from a man aged 40-50 years with primary liver carcinoma and hepatitis B virus infection. This chain uses TRBV29-1 with TRBJ1-1; tentatively, D is TRBD1 (5 bases). The CDR3 DNA is TGCAGCGCATCGGGGGGGTGGACTATGAACACTGAAGCTTTCCTT. It specifies CSASGGWTMNTEAFL.